A selection of T cell receptor beta chains follows, all from one sample in a study of post-analysis software for immune sequencing data. TCRdb used MiXCR to reprocess the PCR reads, holding one entry per CDR3 protein. This repertoire shows 750,000 to 900,000 distinct CDR3 sequences, around 42% found once; its top ten account for around 4.7%. The sample comprised blood. The source of these receptors is a girl between 5 and 17 years old with multiple sclerosis. CDR3s include the opening cysteine and the closing phenylalanine or tryptophan. A D gene is named only where the DNA matches it firmly. Clone size, where shown, is once, few, many, or a class for clones that have expanded.

d_gene: NA; abundance: NA; j_gene: TRBJ2-3; v_gene: TRBV29-1; CDR3aa: CSVEIRGTHTDTQYF; CDR3nt: TGCAGCGTTGAGATCCGGGGGACCCACACAGATACGCAGTATTTT
d_gene: TRBD2; abundance: few; j_gene: TRBJ2-3; v_gene: TRBV12-3/TRBV12-4; CDR3aa: CASSLEGLAGARDTQYF; CDR3nt: TGTGCCAGCAGTTTAGAGGGACTAGCGGGAGCCCGAGATACGCAGTATTTT
d_gene: TRBD2; abundance: NA; j_gene: TRBJ2-4; v_gene: TRBV7-2; CDR3aa: CASSLAGTSGRAKNIQYF; CDR3nt: TGTGCCAGCAGCTTAGCGGGGACTAGCGGGAGAGCCAAAAACATTCAGTACTTC
d_gene: NA; abundance: NA; j_gene: TRBJ2-1; v_gene: TRBV15; CDR3aa: CATGGPAGSSEQFF; CDR3nt: TGTGCCACTGGGGGCCCAGCGGGATCATCTGAGCAGTTCTTC
d_gene: NA; abundance: NA; j_gene: TRBJ1-2; v_gene: TRBV12-3/TRBV12-4; CDR3aa: CASNLGYGYTF; CDR3nt: TGTGCCAGCAATTTAGGGTATGGCTACACCTTC
d_gene: NA; abundance: once; j_gene: TRBJ2-3; v_gene: TRBV21-1; CDR3aa: CASSIRREVNADTQYF; CDR3nt: TGTGCCAGCAGCATACGGCGGGAGGTTAATGCAGATACGCAGTATTTT
d_gene: TRBD1; abundance: NA; j_gene: TRBJ1-6; v_gene: TRBV7-2; CDR3aa: CASSFRTGEGSPLHF; CDR3nt: TGTGCCAGCAGCTTTCGGACAGGGGAAGGTTCACCCCTCCACTTT
d_gene: NA; abundance: few; j_gene: TRBJ2-7; v_gene: TRBV7-2; CDR3aa: CASSRVTRGEQYF; CDR3nt: TGTGCCAGCAGCCGAGTCACCCGGGGCGAGCAGTACTTC
d_gene: NA; abundance: NA; j_gene: TRBJ1-2; v_gene: TRBV29-1; CDR3aa: CSVELPGHLGGYTF; CDR3nt: TGCAGCGTTGAACTCCCCGGCCACCTAGGGGGCTACACCTTC
d_gene: NA; abundance: NA; j_gene: TRBJ2-1; v_gene: TRBV12-3/TRBV12-4; CDR3aa: CASSLGALSYNEQFF; CDR3nt: TGTGCCAGCAGTTTAGGCGCCCTGTCCTACAATGAGCAGTTCTTC
d_gene: NA; abundance: NA; j_gene: TRBJ1-1; v_gene: TRBV20-1; CDR3aa: CSARDPWVANTEAFF; CDR3nt: TGCAGTGCTAGAGACCCCTGGGTCGCGAACACTGAAGCTTTCTTT
d_gene: NA; abundance: NA; j_gene: TRBJ2-3; v_gene: TRBV7-3; CDR3aa: CASSFPFATWRGTDTQYF; CDR3nt: TGTGCCAGCAGCTTCCCTTTTGCTACCTGGCGGGGCACAGATACGCAGTATTTT
d_gene: NA; abundance: NA; j_gene: TRBJ2-1; v_gene: TRBV24-1; CDR3aa: CATSDLREETGSNEQFF; CDR3nt: TGTGCCACCAGTGATTTGAGGGAAGAGACCGGGAGCAATGAGCAGTTCTTC
d_gene: TRBD2; abundance: few; j_gene: TRBJ2-3; v_gene: TRBV5-1; CDR3aa: CASSLEVAGVADTQYF; CDR3nt: TGCGCCAGCAGCTTGGAGGTAGCGGGAGTGGCAGATACGCAGTATTTT
d_gene: TRBD1; abundance: NA; j_gene: TRBJ1-6; v_gene: TRBV6-5; CDR3aa: CASSGAGTGESPLHF; CDR3nt: TGTGCCAGCAGTGGGGCCGGGACAGGGGAGTCACCCCTCCACTTT
d_gene: NA; abundance: NA; j_gene: TRBJ1-1; v_gene: TRBV7-6; CDR3aa: CASSLAPPAEYGRNTEAFF; CDR3nt: TGTGCCAGCAGCTTAGCCCCACCAGCCGAATACGGGCGGAACACTGAAGCTTTCTTT
d_gene: TRBD2; abundance: once; j_gene: TRBJ2-3; v_gene: TRBV9; CDR3aa: CASSGGLPADTQYF; CDR3nt: TGTGCCAGCAGCGGGGGACTACCCGCAGATACGCAGTATTTT
d_gene: TRBD1; abundance: few; j_gene: TRBJ1-2; v_gene: TRBV15; CDR3aa: CATSRHGTEGYTF; CDR3nt: TGTGCCACCAGCAGACACGGGACAGAGGGCTACACCTTC
d_gene: NA; abundance: NA; j_gene: TRBJ1-2; v_gene: TRBV15; CDR3aa: CATSRDRAGATF; CDR3nt: TGTGCCACCAGCAGAGATCGGGCGGGGGCCACCTTC
d_gene: NA; abundance: NA; j_gene: TRBJ1-1; v_gene: TRBV5-1; CDR3aa: CASMSGENTEAFF; CDR3nt: TGCGCCAGCATGTCCGGGGAGAACACTGAAGCTTTCTTT
d_gene: TRBD1; abundance: few; j_gene: TRBJ1-6; v_gene: TRBV18; CDR3aa: CASSSKGADSPLHF; CDR3nt: TGTGCCAGCTCATCGAAGGGGGCGGATTCACCCCTCCACTTT
d_gene: TRBD1; abundance: NA; j_gene: TRBJ1-5; v_gene: TRBV5-6; CDR3aa: CASSSYGRTGQNQPQHF; CDR3nt: TGTGCCAGCAGCTCGTATGGACGGACAGGGCAAAATCAGCCCCAGCATTTT
d_gene: TRBD1; abundance: few; j_gene: TRBJ2-6; v_gene: TRBV6-2/TRBV6-3; CDR3aa: CASSGGQFSGANVLTF; CDR3nt: TGTGCCAGCAGTGGGGGACAGTTCTCTGGGGCCAACGTCCTGACTTTC
d_gene: TRBD2; abundance: once; j_gene: TRBJ2-3; v_gene: TRBV9; CDR3aa: CASSVGTSGRPGGADTQYF; CDR3nt: TGTGCCAGCAGCGTAGGGACTAGCGGGAGACCCGGCGGGGCAGATACGCAGTATTTT
d_gene: TRBD1; abundance: few; j_gene: TRBJ1-4; v_gene: TRBV24-1; CDR3aa: CATSAHGTGKEKLFF; CDR3nt: TGTGCCACCAGTGCCCACGGGACAGGGAAGGAAAAACTGTTTTTT
d_gene: TRBD2; abundance: NA; j_gene: TRBJ2-3; v_gene: TRBV5-1; CDR3aa: CASSLEAGGLTDTQYF; CDR3nt: TGCGCCAGCAGCTTGGAGGCGGGAGGACTCACAGATACGCAGTATTTT